One TCR beta chain is described in this entry. This sample is part of a study of blood T cell repertoires in COVID-19. Study summary: The origin of the acute and convalescent COVID-19 samples was the United States, Italy and Spain. T cells, B-cell-depleted T cells, or PBMCs supplied cDNA or gDNA.

CDR1 is SGHNT and CDR2 is YYREEE in the germline V gene (reference sequence). This CDR3 has 15 residues. Trimming removed 4 bases from V and 4 bases from J; junction bases left unmatched: 10. Original processing notes: Nucleated cell counts were estimated from reference gene primer amplification. Produced via immunoSEQ multiplex PCR; TCRdb's table is partial and in-frame only. V, J and clone size reflect that table, while D and trimming were determined from the DNA. Of around 200,000 clones in the sample, 80% to 90% were seen once. The chain joins TRBV5-4 to TRBJ1-2; 7 nucleotides align to TRBD1. The sample comprised peripheral blood. The sequence came from a man in his sixties with acute or convalescent COVID-19. In nucleotides, the CDR3 is TGTGCCAGCAGCCAACAGGGGCGGCGCGTCTATGGCTACACCTTC. Translating gives CASSQQGRRVYGYTF.